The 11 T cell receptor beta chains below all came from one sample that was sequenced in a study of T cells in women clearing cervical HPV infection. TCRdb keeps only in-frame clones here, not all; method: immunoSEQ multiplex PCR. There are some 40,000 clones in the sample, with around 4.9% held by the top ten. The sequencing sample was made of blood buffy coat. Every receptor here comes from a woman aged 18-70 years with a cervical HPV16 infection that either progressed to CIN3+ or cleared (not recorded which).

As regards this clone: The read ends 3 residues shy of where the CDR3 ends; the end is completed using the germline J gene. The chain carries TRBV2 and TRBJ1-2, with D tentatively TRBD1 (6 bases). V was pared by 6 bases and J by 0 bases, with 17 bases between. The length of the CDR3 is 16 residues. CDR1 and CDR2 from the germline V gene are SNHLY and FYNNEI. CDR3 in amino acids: CASSTPEDSPNYGYTF. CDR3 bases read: TGTGCCAGCAGCACCCCAGAGGACAGCCCTAACTATGGC.

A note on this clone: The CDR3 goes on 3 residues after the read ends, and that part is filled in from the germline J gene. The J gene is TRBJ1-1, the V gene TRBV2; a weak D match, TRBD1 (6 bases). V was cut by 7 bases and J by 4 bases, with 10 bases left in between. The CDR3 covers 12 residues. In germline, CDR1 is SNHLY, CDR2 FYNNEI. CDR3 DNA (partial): TGTGCCAGCAACAGGGAGCCCACTGAA. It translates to CASNREPTE. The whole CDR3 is CASNREPTEAFF.

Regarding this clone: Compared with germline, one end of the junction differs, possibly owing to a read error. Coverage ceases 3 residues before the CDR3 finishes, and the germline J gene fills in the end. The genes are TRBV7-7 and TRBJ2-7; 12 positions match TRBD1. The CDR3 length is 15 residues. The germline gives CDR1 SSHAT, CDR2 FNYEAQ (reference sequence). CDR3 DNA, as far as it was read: TGTGCTAGCAGCTTAGGGACAGGGGGCGGTTACGAG. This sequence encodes CASSLGTGGGYE. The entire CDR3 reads CASSLGTGGGYEQYF. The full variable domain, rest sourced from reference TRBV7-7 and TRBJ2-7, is GAGVSQSPRYKVTKRGQDVTLRCDPISSHATLYWYQQALGQGPEFLTYFNYEAQPDKSGLPSDRFSAERPEGSISTLTIQRTEQRDSAMYRCASSLGTGGGYEQYFGPGTRLTVT.

Partial CDR3 DNA: TGTGCCAGCAGCTCCGGGACTGGGAACACCGGGGAG. This sequence encodes CASSSGTGNTGE. The whole CDR3 protein reads CASSSGTGNTGELFF. V is TRBV5-8 and J is TRBJ2-2; TRBD2 might be the D (6 bases). The missing CDR3 end, 3 residues past where the read stops, is filled in from the germline J gene. Per the germline V gene, CDR1 is SGHTS and CDR2 is YDEGEE. CDR3 length: 15 amino acids. V was cut by 3 bases and J by 1 base, with 10 bases left in between. The full variable domain, rest sourced from reference TRBV5-8 and TRBJ2-2, is EAGVTQSPTHLIKTRGQQATLRCSPISGHTSVYWYQQALGLGLQFLLWYDEGEERNRGNFPPRFSGRQFPNYSSELNVNALELEDSALYLCASSSGTGNTGELFFGEGSRLTVL.

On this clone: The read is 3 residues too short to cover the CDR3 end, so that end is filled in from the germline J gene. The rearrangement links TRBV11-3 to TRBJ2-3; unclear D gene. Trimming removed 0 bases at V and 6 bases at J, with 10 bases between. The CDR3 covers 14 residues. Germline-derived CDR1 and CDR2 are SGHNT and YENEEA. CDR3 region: CASSLDQFGDTQYF. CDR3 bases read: TGTGCCAGCAGCTTAGACCAGTTCGGGGATACG. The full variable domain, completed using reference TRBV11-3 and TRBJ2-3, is EAGVVQSPRYKIIEKKQPVAFWCNPISGHNTLYWYLQNLGQGPELLIRYENEEAVDDSQLPKDRFSAERLKGVDSTLKIQPAELGDSAVYLCASSLDQFGDTQYFGPGTRLTVL.

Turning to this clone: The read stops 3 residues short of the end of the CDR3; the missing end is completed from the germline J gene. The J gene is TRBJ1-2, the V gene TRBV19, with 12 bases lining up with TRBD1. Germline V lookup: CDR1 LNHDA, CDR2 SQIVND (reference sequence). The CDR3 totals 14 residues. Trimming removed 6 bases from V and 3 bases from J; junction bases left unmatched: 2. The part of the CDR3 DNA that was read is TGTGCCAGTAGAGGGACAGGGGGCGACTATGGC. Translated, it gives CASRGTGGDYG. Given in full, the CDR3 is CASRGTGGDYGYTF.

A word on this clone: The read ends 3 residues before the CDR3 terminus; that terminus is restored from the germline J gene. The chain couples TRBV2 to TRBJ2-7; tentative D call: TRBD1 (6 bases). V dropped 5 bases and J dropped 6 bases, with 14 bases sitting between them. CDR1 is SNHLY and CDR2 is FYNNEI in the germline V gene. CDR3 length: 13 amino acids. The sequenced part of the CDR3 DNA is TGTGCCAGCAGTAACAGGGACCTTTCCGAG. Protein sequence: CASSNRDLSE. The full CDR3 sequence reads CASSNRDLSEQYF.

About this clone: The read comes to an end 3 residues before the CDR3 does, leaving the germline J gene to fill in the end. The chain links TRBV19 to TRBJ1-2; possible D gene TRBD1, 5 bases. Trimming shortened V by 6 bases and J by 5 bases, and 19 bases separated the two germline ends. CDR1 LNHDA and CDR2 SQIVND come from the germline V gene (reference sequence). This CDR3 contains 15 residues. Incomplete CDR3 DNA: TGTGCCAGTAGATTTTCGGCGACAGTTATTTATGGC. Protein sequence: CASRFSATVIYG. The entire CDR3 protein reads CASRFSATVIYGYTF.

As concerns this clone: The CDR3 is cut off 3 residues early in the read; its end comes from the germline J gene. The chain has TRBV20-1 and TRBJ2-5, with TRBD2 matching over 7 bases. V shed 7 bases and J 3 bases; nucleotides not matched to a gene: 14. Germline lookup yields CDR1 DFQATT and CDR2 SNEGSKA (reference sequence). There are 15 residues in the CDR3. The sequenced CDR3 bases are TGCAGTGGTTTAAGGCAGCGGGGACTCGAAGAGACC. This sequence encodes CSGLRQRGLEET. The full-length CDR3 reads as CSGLRQRGLEETQYF.

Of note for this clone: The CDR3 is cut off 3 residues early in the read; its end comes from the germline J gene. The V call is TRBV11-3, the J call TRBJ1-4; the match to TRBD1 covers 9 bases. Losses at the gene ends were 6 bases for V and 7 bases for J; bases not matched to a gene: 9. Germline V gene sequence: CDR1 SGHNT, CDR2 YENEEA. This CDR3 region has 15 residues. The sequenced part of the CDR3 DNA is TGTGCCAGCAGATCGAGGGGACAGGGAAGTGAAAAA. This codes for CASRSRGQGSEK. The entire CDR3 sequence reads CASRSRGQGSEKLFF.

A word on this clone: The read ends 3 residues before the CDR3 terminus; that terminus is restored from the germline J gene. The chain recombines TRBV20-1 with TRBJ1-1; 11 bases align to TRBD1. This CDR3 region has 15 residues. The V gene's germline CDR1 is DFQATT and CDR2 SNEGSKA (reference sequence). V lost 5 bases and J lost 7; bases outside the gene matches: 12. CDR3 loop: CSAGRTGGLKDEAFF. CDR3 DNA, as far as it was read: TGCAGTGCTGGCCGGACAGGGGGCCTTAAGGATGAA.